Listed here are 11 T cell receptor beta chains from one sample, sequenced in a study of read filtering for tumor transcriptome and immune sequencing. From 300 to 400 ng of RNA, a library with molecular barcoded alpha/delta and beta/gamma adaptors was made. TCRdb independently ran MiXCR on the reads; one entry per CDR3 protein. Of around 30,000 distinct CDR3 sequences in the sample, about a fifth were seen once. Sequencing input: a population of CD138-negative cells sorted from bone marrow. The receptors shown here come from a donor at least 40 years old with multiple myeloma.

This clonotype was picked up many times. The rearrangement uses TRBV20-1 and TRBJ2-5; the D call may be TRBD1 or TRBD2 (5 bases each). Germline CDR1 is DFQATT and CDR2 is SNEGSKA (reference sequence). There are 12 residues in the CDR3. V was trimmed by 5 bases and J by 7 bases, leaving 14 bases between them. The CDR3 DNA is TGCAGTGCTCGCCCGGGGACCCCGACCCAGTACTTC. It codes for CSARPGTPTQYF.

The chain uses TRBV30 and TRBJ1-2; possible D gene TRBD1, 6 bases. The CDR3 covers 13 residues. CDR1 and CDR2 from the germline V gene are GTSNPN and SVGIG (reference sequence). Trimming shortened V by 2 bases and J by 3 bases, and 10 bases separated the two germline ends. DNA of the CDR3: TGTGCCTGGAGTAATGGACAGCACTATGGCTACACCTTC. Its protein product is CAWSNGQHYGYTF.

In its sample, this clonotype was seen many times. The V call is TRBV12-3 or TRBV12-4, the J call TRBJ2-3; D is perhaps TRBD2 (6 bases). This CDR3 spans 15 amino acids. The V and J ends lost 0 bases and 4 bases respectively, with 11 bases between them. As DNA, the CDR3 is TGTGCCAGCAGTTTAGCACGCGGGATGGCAGATACGCAGTATTTT. Its translation: CASSLARGMADTQYF.

Comment on this clonotype: This sequence may be a read error, since a much larger clone differs from it by one base. This chain connects TRBV6-1 to TRBJ1-5; no reliable D call. This CDR3 comprises 16 residues. The ends were cut back, 2 bases at V and 7 bases at J, with 18 bases in the middle. From germline, CDR1 is MNHNS and CDR2 SASEGT. As DNA, the CDR3 is TGTGCCAGCAGTGAACGCGGGAGCCCCATTAGGCAGCCCCAGCATTTT. Protein product: CASSERGSPIRQPQHF.

The chain is built from TRBV6-2 or TRBV6-3 and TRBJ2-1, with D unresolved. Germline CDR1 and CDR2: MNHEY and SVGEGT. Trimming removed 7 bases at V and 16 bases at J, with 8 bases between. The CDR3 sequence is 8 residues long. CDR3 DNA: TGTGCCAGCATCAAGGATTTCTTC. Protein sequence: CASIKDFF.

This clonotype was seen ten or more times. The genes are TRBV10-2 and TRBJ1-4; D not resolved. V shed 7 bases and J shed 6 bases, with 9 bases lying between them. The CDR3 spans 12 residues. Germline assignment: CDR1 WSHSY and CDR2 SAAADI. Here the CDR3 reads CASTGRDEKLFF. The CDR3, as DNA: TGCGCCAGCACCGGACGGGATGAAAAACTGTTTTTT.

On this clonotype: A junction boundary mismatches the germline segment, possibly from a read error. The chain joins TRBV20-1 to TRBJ2-1; TRBD2 agrees at 10 bases. This CDR3 has 17 amino acids. Germline lookup yields CDR1 DFQATT and CDR2 SNEGSKA (reference sequence). As DNA, the CDR3 is TGCAGTGCTAGAGAGAGGGGCCTAGCGGGGGTATACACTGAGCAGTTCTTC. Its protein product is CSARERGLAGVYTEQFF.

This clonotype was observed many times. One junction end does not reproduce the germline sequence, and a read error may be involved. The chain joins TRBV18 to TRBJ1-5, with a tentative D call TRBD1 (5 bases). This CDR3 region has 16 residues. Germline V gives CDR1 KGHSH, CDR2 LQKENI. The CDR3 DNA is TGTACCAGCTCACCATCGGGGGGGAATAGCAATCAGCCCCAGCATTTT. Amino acid sequence: CTSSPSGGNSNQPQHF.

This clonotype showed up many times. The chain employs TRBV10-1 and TRBJ2-1, with 14 bases aligning to TRBD2. Losses at the gene ends were 5 bases for V and 6 bases for J; bases not matched to a gene: 3. The CDR3 loop spans 15 amino acids. From germline, CDR1 is WNHNN and CDR2 SYGVQD (reference sequence). Here the CDR3 DNA reads TGCGCCAGCAGTCAGGGACTAGCGGGGGTCAATGAGCAGTTCTTC. It translates to CASSQGLAGVNEQFF.

The J gene is TRBJ2-2, the V gene TRBV28; D may be TRBD1 or TRBD2 (7 bases each). V was clipped by 5 bases and J by 5 bases, with 18 bases between them. The CDR3 totals 16 residues. Germline-derived CDR1 and CDR2 are MDHEN and SYDVKM. CDR3 DNA: TGTGCCAGCAGTCCCCCAGGGGGGGGGAGGACCGGGGAGCTGTTTTTT. Amino acids: CASSPPGGGRTGELFF. The full variable domain, with the rest looked up from reference TRBV28 and TRBJ2-2, is DVKVTQSSRYLVKRTGEKVFLECVQDMDHENMFWYRQDPGLGLRLIYFSYDVKMKEKGDIPEGYSVSREKKERFSLILESASTNQTSMYLCASSPPGGGRTGELFFGEGSRLTVL.

Points on this clonotype: Given a much more abundant clone one base away, this may be a read error. The chain joins TRBV27 to TRBJ1-2; weak D call: TRBD1 (5 bases). Germline loops: CDR1 MNHEY, CDR2 SMNVEV (reference sequence). V was cut by 5 bases and J by 8 bases, with 15 bases left in between. CDR3 length: 13 amino acids. CDR3 nucleotide sequence: TGTGCCAGCAGTCTCCAGGGTCTTGGGGGCTACACCTTC. Protein sequence: CASSLQGLGGYTF.